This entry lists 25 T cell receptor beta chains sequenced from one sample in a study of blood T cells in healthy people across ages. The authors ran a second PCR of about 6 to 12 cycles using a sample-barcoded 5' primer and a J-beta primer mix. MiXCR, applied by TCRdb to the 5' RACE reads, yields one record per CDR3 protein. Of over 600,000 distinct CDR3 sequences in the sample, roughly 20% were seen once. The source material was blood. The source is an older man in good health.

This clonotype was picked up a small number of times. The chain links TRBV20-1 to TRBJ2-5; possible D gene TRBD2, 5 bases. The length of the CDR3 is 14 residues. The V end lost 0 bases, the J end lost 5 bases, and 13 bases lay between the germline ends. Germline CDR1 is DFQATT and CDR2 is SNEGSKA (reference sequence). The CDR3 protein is CSARDPSGWETQYF. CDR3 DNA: TGCAGTGCTAGAGACCCCTCGGGGTGGGAGACCCAGTACTTC.

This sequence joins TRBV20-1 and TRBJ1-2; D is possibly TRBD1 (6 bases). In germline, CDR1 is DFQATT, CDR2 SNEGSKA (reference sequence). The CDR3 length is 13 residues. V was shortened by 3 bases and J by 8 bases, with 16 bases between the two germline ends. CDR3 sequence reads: CSASYPGATGYTF. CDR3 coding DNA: TGCAGTGCTAGTTATCCGGGGGCGACGGGCTACACCTTC.

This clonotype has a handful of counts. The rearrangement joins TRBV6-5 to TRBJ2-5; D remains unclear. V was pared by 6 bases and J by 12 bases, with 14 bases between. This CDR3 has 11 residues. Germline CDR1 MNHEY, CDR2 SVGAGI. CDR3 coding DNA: TGTGCCAGCAGCTCCCTCAGTCTGGAGTACTTC. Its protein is CASSSLSLEYF.

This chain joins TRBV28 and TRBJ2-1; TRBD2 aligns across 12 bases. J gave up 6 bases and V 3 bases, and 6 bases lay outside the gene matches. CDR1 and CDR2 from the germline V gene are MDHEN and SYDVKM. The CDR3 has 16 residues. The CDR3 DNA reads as TGTGCCAGCAGTTTTAAGACTAGCGGGAGTACCAATGAGCAGTTCTTC. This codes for CASSFKTSGSTNEQFF. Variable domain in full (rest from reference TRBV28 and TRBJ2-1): DVKVTQSSRYLVKRTGEKVFLECVQDMDHENMFWYRQDPGLGLRLIYFSYDVKMKEKGDIPEGYSVSREKKERFSLILESASTNQTSMYLCASSFKTSGSTNEQFFGPGTRLTVL.

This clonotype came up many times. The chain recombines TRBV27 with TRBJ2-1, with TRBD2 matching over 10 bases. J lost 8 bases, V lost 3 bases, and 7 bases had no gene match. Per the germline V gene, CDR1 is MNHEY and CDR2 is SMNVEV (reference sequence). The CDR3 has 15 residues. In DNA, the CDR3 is TGTGCCAGCAGTTTTGGAGCGGGAGGGCCTTATGAGCAGTTCTTC. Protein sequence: CASSFGAGGPYEQFF.

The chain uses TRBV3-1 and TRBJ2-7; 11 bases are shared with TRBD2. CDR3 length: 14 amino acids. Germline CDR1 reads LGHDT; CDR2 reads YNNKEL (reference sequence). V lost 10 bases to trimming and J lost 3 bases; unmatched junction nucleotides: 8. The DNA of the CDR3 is TGTGCCACCGAAAATAGCGGGAGGGTCTACGAGCAGTACTTC. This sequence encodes CATENSGRVYEQYF.

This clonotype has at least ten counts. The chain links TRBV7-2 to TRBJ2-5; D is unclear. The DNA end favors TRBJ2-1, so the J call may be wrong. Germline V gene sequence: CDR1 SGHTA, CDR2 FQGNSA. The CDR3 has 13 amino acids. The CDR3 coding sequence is TGTGCCAGCAGCTTAGGTAATTCCAATGAGCAGTTCTTC. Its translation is CASSLGNSNEQFF.

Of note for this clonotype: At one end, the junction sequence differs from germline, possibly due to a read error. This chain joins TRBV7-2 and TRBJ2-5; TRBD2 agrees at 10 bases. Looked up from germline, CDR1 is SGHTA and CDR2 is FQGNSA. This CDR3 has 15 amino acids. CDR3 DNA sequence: TGTGCCAGCAGTGTAAGGCTAGCGGGGGAAGAGGCCCAGTACTTC. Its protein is CASSVRLAGEEAQYF.

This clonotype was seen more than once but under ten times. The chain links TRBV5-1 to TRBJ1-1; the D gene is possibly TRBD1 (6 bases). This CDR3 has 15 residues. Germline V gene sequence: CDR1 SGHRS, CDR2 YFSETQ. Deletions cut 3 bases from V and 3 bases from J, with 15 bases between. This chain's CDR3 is CASSSTTGMDTEAFF. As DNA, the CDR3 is TGCGCCAGCAGCTCCACTACAGGGATGGACACTGAAGCTTTCTTT.

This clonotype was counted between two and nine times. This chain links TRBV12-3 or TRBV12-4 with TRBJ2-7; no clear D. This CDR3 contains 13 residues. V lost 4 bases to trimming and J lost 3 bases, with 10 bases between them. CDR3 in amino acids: CASSSQDHYEQYF. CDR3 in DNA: TGTGCCAGCAGTTCCCAGGATCACTACGAGCAGTACTTC.

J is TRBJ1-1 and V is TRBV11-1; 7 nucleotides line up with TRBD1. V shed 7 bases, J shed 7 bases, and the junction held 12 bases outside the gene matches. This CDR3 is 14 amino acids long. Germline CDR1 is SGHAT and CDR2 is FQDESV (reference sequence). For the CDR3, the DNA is TGTGCCAGCACACCCGGGACAGTTTATAATGAAGCTTTCTTT. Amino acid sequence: CASTPGTVYNEAFF. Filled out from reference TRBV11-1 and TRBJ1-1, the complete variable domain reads EAEVAQSPRYKITEKSQAVAFWCDPISGHATLYWYRQILGQGPELLVQFQDESVVDDSQLPKDRFSAERLKGVDSTLKIQPAELGDSAMYLCASTPGTVYNEAFFGQGTRLTVV.

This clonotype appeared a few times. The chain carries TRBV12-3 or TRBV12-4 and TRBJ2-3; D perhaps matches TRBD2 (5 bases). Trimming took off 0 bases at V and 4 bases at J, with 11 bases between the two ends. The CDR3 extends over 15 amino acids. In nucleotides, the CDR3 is TGTGCCAGCAGTTTAGCTACGGGGAGTGCAGATACGCAGTATTTT. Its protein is CASSLATGSADTQYF.

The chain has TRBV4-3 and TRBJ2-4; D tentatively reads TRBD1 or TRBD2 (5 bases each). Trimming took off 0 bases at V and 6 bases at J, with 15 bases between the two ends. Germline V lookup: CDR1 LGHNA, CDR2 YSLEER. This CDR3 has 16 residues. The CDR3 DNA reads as TGCGCCAGCAGCCAAGATCGGGCAGGGAGTGGAAACATTCAGTACTTC. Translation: CASSQDRAGSGNIQYF.

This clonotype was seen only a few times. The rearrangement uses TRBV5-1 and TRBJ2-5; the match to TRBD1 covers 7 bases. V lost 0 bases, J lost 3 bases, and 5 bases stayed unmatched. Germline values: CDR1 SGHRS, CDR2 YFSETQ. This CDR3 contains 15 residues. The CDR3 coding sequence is TGCGCCAGCAGCTTGGAGGGGGCCAATAAAGAGACCCAGTACTTC. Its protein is CASSLEGANKETQYF.

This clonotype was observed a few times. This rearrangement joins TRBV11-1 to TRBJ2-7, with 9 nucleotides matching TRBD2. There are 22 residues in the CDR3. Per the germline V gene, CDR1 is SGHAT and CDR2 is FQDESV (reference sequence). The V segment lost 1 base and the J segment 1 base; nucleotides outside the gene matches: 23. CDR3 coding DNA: TGTGCCAGCAGCTTAGTCGGGACTAGCCAAACAAAAAAGAGGGGGGTATCCTACGAGCAGTACTTC. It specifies CASSLVGTSQTKKRGVSYEQYF.

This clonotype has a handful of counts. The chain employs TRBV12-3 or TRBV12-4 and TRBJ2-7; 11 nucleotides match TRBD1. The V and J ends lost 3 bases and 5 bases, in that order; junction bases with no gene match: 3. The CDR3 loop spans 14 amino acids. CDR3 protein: CASSFGQGADEQYF. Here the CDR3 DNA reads TGTGCCAGCAGTTTTGGACAGGGGGCTGACGAGCAGTACTTC.

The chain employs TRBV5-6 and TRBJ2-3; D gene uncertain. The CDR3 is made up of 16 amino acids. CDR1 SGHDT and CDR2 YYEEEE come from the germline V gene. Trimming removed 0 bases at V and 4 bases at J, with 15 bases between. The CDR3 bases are TGTGCCAGCAGCTTGGTTAGGCAGAGCCATCCAGATACGCAGTATTTT. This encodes CASSLVRQSHPDTQYF.

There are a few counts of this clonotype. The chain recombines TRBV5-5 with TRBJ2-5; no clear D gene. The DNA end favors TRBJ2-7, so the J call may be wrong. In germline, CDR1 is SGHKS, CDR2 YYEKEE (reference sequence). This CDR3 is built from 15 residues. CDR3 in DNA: TGTGCCAGCAGCTTGTCCCCCCTCTACCACTACGAGCAGTACTTC. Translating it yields CASSLSPLYHYEQYF.

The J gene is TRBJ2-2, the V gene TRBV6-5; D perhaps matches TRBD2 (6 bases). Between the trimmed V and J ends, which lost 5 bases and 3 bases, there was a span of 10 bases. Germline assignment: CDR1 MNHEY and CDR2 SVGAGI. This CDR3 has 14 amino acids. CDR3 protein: CASSAGLHTGELFF. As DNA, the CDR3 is TGTGCCAGCAGTGCGGGACTCCACACCGGGGAGCTGTTTTTT.

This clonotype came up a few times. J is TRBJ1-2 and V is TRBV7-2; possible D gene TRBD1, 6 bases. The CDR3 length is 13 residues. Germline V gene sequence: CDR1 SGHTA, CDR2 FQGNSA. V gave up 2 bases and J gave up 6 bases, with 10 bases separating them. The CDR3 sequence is CASSLRGRNGYTF. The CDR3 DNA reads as TGTGCCAGCAGCTTACGGGGGCGCAATGGCTACACCTTC.

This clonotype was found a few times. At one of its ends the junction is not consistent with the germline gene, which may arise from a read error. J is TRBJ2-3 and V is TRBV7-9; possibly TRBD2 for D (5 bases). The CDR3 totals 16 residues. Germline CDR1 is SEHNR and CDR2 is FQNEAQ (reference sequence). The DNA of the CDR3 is TGTGCCAGTAGCTCAGGTCTCCTCGGGGGCACAGATACGCAGTATTTT. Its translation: CASSSGLLGGTDTQYF. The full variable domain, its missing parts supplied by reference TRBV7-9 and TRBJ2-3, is DTGVSQNPRHKITKRGQNVTFRCDPISEHNRLYWYRQTLGQGPEFLTYFQNEAQLEKSRLLSDRFSAERPKGSFSTLEIQRTEQGDSAMYLCASSSGLLGGTDTQYFGPGTRLTVL.

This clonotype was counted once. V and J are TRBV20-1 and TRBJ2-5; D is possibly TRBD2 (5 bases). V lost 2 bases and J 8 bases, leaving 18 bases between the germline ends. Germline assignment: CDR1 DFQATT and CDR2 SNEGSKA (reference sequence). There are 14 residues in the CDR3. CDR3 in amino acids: CSARSRGPWITQYF. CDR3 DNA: TGCAGTGCTAGATCTCGGGGTCCTTGGATTACCCAGTACTTC.

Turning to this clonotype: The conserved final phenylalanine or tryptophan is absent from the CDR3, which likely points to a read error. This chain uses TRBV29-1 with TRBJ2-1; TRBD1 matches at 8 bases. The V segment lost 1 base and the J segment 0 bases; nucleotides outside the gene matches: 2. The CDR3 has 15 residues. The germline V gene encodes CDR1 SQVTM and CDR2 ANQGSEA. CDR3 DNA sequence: TGCAGCGTTGAAGGGACAGGGAGCTCCTACAATGAGCAGTTCCTC. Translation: CSVEGTGSSYNEQFL.

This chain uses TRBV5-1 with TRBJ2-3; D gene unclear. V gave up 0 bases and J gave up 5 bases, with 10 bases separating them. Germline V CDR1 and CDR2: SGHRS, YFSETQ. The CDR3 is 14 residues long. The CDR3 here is CASSLGRVGDTQYF. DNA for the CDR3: TGCGCCAGCAGCTTGGGTAGGGTCGGAGATACGCAGTATTTT.

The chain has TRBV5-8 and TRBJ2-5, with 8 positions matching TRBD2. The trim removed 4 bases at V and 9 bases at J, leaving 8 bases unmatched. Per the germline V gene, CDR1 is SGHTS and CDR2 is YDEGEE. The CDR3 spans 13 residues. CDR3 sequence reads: CASSRRGGNPQYF. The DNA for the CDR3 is TGTGCCAGCAGCCGCCGGGGGGGAAATCCCCAGTACTTC.